Below, 26 T cell receptor beta chains from the same sample are listed, as sequenced in a study of blood T cell repertoires in COVID-19 (dated by TCRdb to about 2020). Libraries were built with the immunoSEQ multiplex PCR assay. TCRdb limited this immuneACCESS table to in-frame rearrangements with V and J called. A share of clones is missing; checked studies link under half to unresolved V genes, and the rest is unexplained. Present in this sample are 150,000 to 200,000 clones, approximately 80% of which were seen just once. The top ten clonotypes cover about 11% of the sample. Sequencing input: PBMCs or T cells enriched from blood (not recorded which). The receptors here all came from a middle-aged man who had recovered from COVID-19.

This rearrangement joins TRBV29-1 to TRBJ1-2; TRBD1 agrees at 8 bases. V was pared by 3 bases and J by 7 bases, with 1 base of the junction left unmatched. This CDR3 region has 11 residues. Germline CDR1 SQVTM, CDR2 ANQGSEA. CDR3 amino acids: CSVEDRAGYTF. The CDR3 region has the DNA TGCAGCGTTGAGGACAGGGCTGGCTACACCTTC.

This chain links TRBV9 with TRBJ2-5; tentatively, D is TRBD2 (6 bases). Trimming took 2 bases from V and 4 from J, leaving 15 bases between them. CDR3 length equals 15 residues. CDR1 and CDR2 from the germline V gene are SGDLS and YYNGEE. The CDR3 bases are TGTGCCAGCAGCGTTGACGGGAGAGGGGCAGAGACCCAGTACTTC. Amino acids: CASSVDGRGAETQYF.

The rearrangement links TRBV5-6 to TRBJ2-5; possible D gene TRBD2, 5 bases. V was cut by 0 bases and J by 2 bases, with 11 bases left in between. From germline, CDR1 is SGHDT and CDR2 YYEEEE. The CDR3 runs to 15 residues. For the CDR3, the DNA is TGTGCCAGCAGCTTGGGGCTAGCTGGGCAAGAGACCCAGTACTTC. Translating gives CASSLGLAGQETQYF. Complete variable domain (other parts from reference TRBV5-6 and TRBJ2-5): DAGVTQSPTHLIKTRGQQVTLRCSPKSGHDTVSWYQQALGQGPQFIFQYYEEEERQRGNFPDRFSGHQFPNYSSELNVNALLLGDSALYLCASSLGLAGQETQYFGPGTRLLVL.

V usage is TRBV18 and J usage is TRBJ2-7; possibly TRBD2 for D (6 bases). Trimming stripped 0 bases from V and 0 bases from J, with 18 bases between. The CDR3 is made up of 18 amino acids. CDR1 and CDR2 from the germline V gene are KGHSH and LQKENI. CDR3 region: CASSPPPEPGRSSYEQYV. Written as DNA, the CDR3 is TGTGCCAGCTCACCACCGCCCGAGCCAGGGAGGAGCTCCTACGAGCAGTACGTC.

CDR3 loop: CASSLGVSGIPYEQYF. The CDR3 DNA follows: TGTGCCAGCAGCTTAGGGGTTAGCGGCATACCCTACGAGCAGTACTTC. The V gene is TRBV7-9, the J gene TRBJ2-7; D possibly corresponds to TRBD2 (6 bases). Per germline, CDR1 SEHNR and CDR2 FQNEAQ (reference sequence). V was shortened by 1 base and J by 2 bases, with 15 bases between the two germline ends. The CDR3 length is 16 residues.

The chain carries TRBV7-3 and TRBJ1-1; no definite D call. The V gene lost 4 bases and the J gene lost 1 base, with 10 bases spanning the gap. The length of the CDR3 is 14 residues. The germline V gene encodes CDR1 SGHTA and CDR2 FQGTGA. For the CDR3, the DNA is TGTGCCAGCAGCTCGGGTAATTCGAACACTGAAGCTTTCTTT. Translation gives CASSSGNSNTEAFF.

The genes are TRBV3-1 (or the pseudogene TRBV3-2) and TRBJ2-7; D not certain. The CDR3 covers 11 residues. The germline V and J ends were trimmed by 1 base and 11 bases, with 9 bases remaining between them. Germline CDR1 and CDR2: LGHDT and YNNKEL (reference sequence). CDR3 sequence reads: CASSQAILKYV. The CDR3 DNA reads TGTGCCAGCAGCCAAGCAATTCTAAAGTACGTC.

This sequence joins TRBV29-1 and TRBJ2-3; D may be TRBD2 (5 bases). Trimming left V 1 base short and J 4 bases short, with 9 bases between. This CDR3 is 13 amino acids long. Germline V gene data show CDR1 as SQVTM and CDR2 as ANQGSEA. Written as DNA, the CDR3 is TGCAGCGTTGAAGGGCCCGGGGCAGATACGCAGTATTTT. Encoded protein: CSVEGPGADTQYF.

The genes are TRBV19 and TRBJ1-6, with 7 bases aligning to TRBD1. The germline gives CDR1 LNHDA, CDR2 SQIVND (reference sequence). The J segment lost 7 bases and the V segment lost 6 bases, leaving 12 bases of the junction unmatched. The CDR3 loop spans 16 amino acids. This chain's CDR3 is CASRETGPSRNSPLHF. The CDR3 region has the DNA TGTGCCAGTAGGGAGACAGGGCCGAGTCGGAATTCACCCCTCCACTTT.

The genes are TRBV30 and TRBJ1-4; 7 positions match TRBD1. J was trimmed by 6 bases and V by 0 bases; bases with no gene match: 4. This CDR3 has 14 residues. CDR1 is GTSNPN and CDR2 is SVGIG in the germline V gene (reference sequence). The CDR3 coding sequence is TGTGCCTGGAGTGTACAACAGGGGTATGAAAAACTGTTTTTT. Translating it yields CAWSVQQGYEKLFF.

This clone was picked up a small number of times. The CDR3 bases are TGTGCCACCAGCAGCCCCTTGGGGCGGGAGGGTAACGGGGAGCTGTTTTTT. It encodes CATSSPLGREGNGELFF. The V call is TRBV15, the J call TRBJ2-2, with TRBD2 matching over 9 bases. The length of the CDR3 is 17 residues. From germline, CDR1 is LNHNV and CDR2 YYDKDF (reference sequence). J gave up 7 bases and V 3 bases, and 12 bases lay outside the gene matches.

V usage is TRBV24-1 and J usage is TRBJ1-3; D uncertain. Germline values: CDR1 KGHDR, CDR2 SFDVKD. Trimming left V 0 bases short and J 7 bases short, with 15 bases between. CDR3 size: 16 residues. The CDR3 DNA is TGTGCCACCAGTGATTTGACGGCGGGTCGCCCGAACACCATATATTTT. As protein: CATSDLTAGRPNTIYF.

The chain carries TRBV27 and TRBJ1-2; 9 bases agree with TRBD1. Trimming at V came to 6 bases and at J to 4 bases, leaving 3 bases not matched to a gene. Germline lookup yields CDR1 MNHEY and CDR2 SMNVEV (reference sequence). The CDR3 contains 13 residues. CDR3 in amino acids: CASRTGGAYGYTF. The CDR3, as DNA: TGTGCCAGCAGAACAGGGGGCGCCTATGGCTACACCTTC.

The V call is TRBV5-1, the J call TRBJ2-5, with 10 bases identical to TRBD1. The CDR3 has 13 amino acids. Germline trimming cut 3 bases from V and 5 bases from J; bases unmatched to any gene: 1. Per germline, CDR1 SGHRS and CDR2 YFSETQ. Written as DNA, the CDR3 is TGCGCCAGCAGCTGGACAGGGGGGGAGACCCAGTACTTC. It specifies CASSWTGGETQYF.

The chain links TRBV5-8 to TRBJ2-2, with D possibly matching TRBD2 (5 bases). The CDR3 is 17 residues long. CDR1 SGHTS and CDR2 YDEGEE come from the germline V gene. V was shortened by 0 bases and J by 3 bases, with 15 bases between the two germline ends. The CDR3 loop is CASSLGSGGLYTGELFF. The CDR3 DNA is TGTGCCAGCAGCTTGGGGTCAGGAGGACTTTACACCGGGGAGCTGTTTTTT.

The rearrangement uses TRBV27 and TRBJ1-6, with D possibly being TRBD1 (5 bases). The V gene's germline CDR1 is MNHEY and CDR2 SMNVEV (reference sequence). V lost 2 bases and J 9 bases, leaving 17 bases between the germline ends. This CDR3 has 16 residues. This chain's CDR3 is CASSLQLGGVISPLHF. The CDR3, as DNA: TGTGCCAGCAGTTTACAGCTTGGAGGGGTAATTTCACCCCTCCACTTT.

The chain uses TRBV27 and TRBJ1-1; a possible D gene is TRBD1 (6 bases). Germline loops: CDR1 MNHEY, CDR2 SMNVEV (reference sequence). Trimming cost V 1 base and J 3 bases, with 15 bases left between them. The CDR3 extends over 16 amino acids. The CDR3 sequence: CASSLYRGAGDTEAFF. CDR3 coding DNA: TGTGCCAGCAGTTTATATCGGGGGGCTGGGGACACTGAAGCTTTCTTT.

The chain is built from TRBV7-9 and TRBJ1-4; the D gene is possibly TRBD1 (5 bases). In germline, CDR1 is SEHNR, CDR2 FQNEAQ (reference sequence). V shed 0 bases and J shed 4 bases, with 12 bases lying between them. This CDR3 spans 16 amino acids. The CDR3 loop reads CASSLARGLNNEKLFF. In DNA, the CDR3 is TGTGCCAGCAGCTTAGCGCGGGGACTTAATAATGAAAAACTGTTTTTT.

The chain links TRBV30 to TRBJ2-7, with a tentative D call TRBD2 (5 bases). V was trimmed by 1 base and J by 3 bases, leaving 13 bases between them. CDR1 is GTSNPN and CDR2 is SVGIG in the germline V gene (reference sequence). CDR3 length equals 14 residues. CDR3 loop: CAWSAIGVGYEQYF. DNA for the CDR3: TGTGCCTGGAGTGCAATCGGGGTGGGCTACGAGCAGTACTTC.

The chain combines TRBV25-1 with TRBJ1-2, with 8 bases fitting TRBD1. Unmatched junction bases numbered 6, after V lost 2 bases and J lost 4 bases. The CDR3 is 15 residues long. Germline V CDR1 and CDR2: MGHDK, SYGVNS. The CDR3 spells CASSERGQVFYGYTF. CDR3 nucleotide sequence: TGTGCCAGCAGTGAAAGGGGACAGGTTTTCTATGGCTACACCTTC.

This chain links TRBV27 with TRBJ2-2, with 7 bases aligning to TRBD1. Germline CDR1 reads MNHEY; CDR2 reads SMNVEV (reference sequence). This CDR3 is built from 17 residues. V was clipped by 2 bases and J by 5 bases; unmatched bases: 11. CDR3 DNA sequence: TGTGCCAGCAGTTTACCCCCGACAGGGCGTGTAACCGGGGAGCTGTTTTTT. It encodes CASSLPPTGRVTGELFF.

This clone occurred once. The V gene is TRBV29-1, the J gene TRBJ1-5; D might be TRBD1 (6 bases). Trimming took 5 bases from V and 6 from J, leaving 14 bases between them. CDR3 length: 13 amino acids. Germline V gene lookup returns CDR1 SQVTM and CDR2 ANQGSEA. CDR3 in DNA: TGCAGCGTTTTAGCACAGGGCGGTCAGCCCCAGCATTTT. This sequence encodes CSVLAQGGQPQHF.

This chain joins TRBV6-5 and TRBJ1-1, with D possibly matching TRBD1 (5 bases). V lost 0 bases and J lost 2, with 10 bases in between. Germline CDR1 reads MNHEY; CDR2 reads SVGAGI. The CDR3 extends over 15 amino acids. The CDR3 region has the DNA TGTGCCAGCAGTTACTCGCCCCAGGGAAACACTGAAGCTTTCTTT. It yields the protein CASSYSPQGNTEAFF.

The V gene is TRBV24-1, the J gene TRBJ2-5, with D possibly being TRBD2 (6 bases). Trimming left V 7 bases short and J 4 bases short, with 21 bases between. Germline V gene data show CDR1 as KGHDR and CDR2 as SFDVKD. The CDR3 totals 16 residues. The CDR3 is CATSGNAGLRAETQYF. CDR3 in DNA: TGTGCCACCAGCGGTAATGCGGGACTCCGCGCAGAGACCCAGTACTTC.

J is TRBJ1-1 and V is TRBV7-8, with D possibly TRBD1 on 6 matching bases. Germline lookup yields CDR1 SGHVS and CDR2 FQNEAQ. CDR3 length: 14 residues. Trimming stripped 7 bases from V and 3 bases from J, with 15 bases between. The CDR3 sequence is CASILQGGDTEAFF. Here the CDR3 DNA reads TGTGCCAGCATCCTACAGGGAGGGGACACTGAAGCTTTCTTT.

V is TRBV7-6 and J is TRBJ2-5, with D possibly matching TRBD1 (7 bases). This CDR3 has 13 residues. Germline CDR1 reads SGHVS; CDR2 reads FNYEAQ. Trimming left V 6 bases short and J 5 bases short, with 13 bases between. The CDR3 protein is CASSQGGGETQYF. CDR3 DNA: TGTGCCAGCAGTCAGGGGGGCGGGGAGACCCAGTACTTC.